This TCR beta chain was identified in a study of blood T cell repertoires in COVID-19. This clone was observed a handful of times. Authors' methods: Amplification with reference gene primers provided the estimates of nucleated cell counts. This table comes from immunoSEQ multiplex PCR, and its TCRdb copy is limited to in-frame clones, with some not included. V, J and clone size were drawn from that table, and D and trimming were deduced from the DNA. The repertoire holds approximately 180,000 clones, with approximately 80% as singletons. This CDR3 is 15 amino acids long. After removal of 2 bases from V and 6 bases from J, the junction contained 6 bases not matched to a gene. Looked up from germline, CDR1 is SGHVS and CDR2 is FNYEAQ. All enrollees were roughly 18 to 89 years old and from roughly 22 US areas. Researchers sorted participants into cohorts using their self-reported clinical history.

V gene TRBV7-6 combines with J gene TRBJ1-1, with 10 positions matching TRBD1. Sequencing was carried out using PBMCs or T cells enriched from blood (not recorded which). This receptor was identified in a woman aged 50 to 60 who had recovered from COVID-19. As DNA, the CDR3 is TGTGCCAGCAGCTTAAGGCCGGGACAGGGGCCTGAAGCTTTCTTT. Translating gives CASSLRPGQGPEAFF.